This T cell receptor (beta chain) derives from a study of cytomegalovirus exposure and HLA in healthy donors. V was clipped by 5 bases and J by 8 bases; unmatched bases: 2. The CDR3 consists of 13 residues. Germline V gene sequence: CDR1 SGHTA, CDR2 FQGNSA. The PCR ran on 60 Vbeta and 13 Jbeta primers. Measured with immunoSEQ multiplex PCR; TCRdb has only the in-frame clones, and not every one. The data hold about 130,000 clones, with 8.5% observed a single time. Sample: PBMCs. The rearrangement uses TRBV7-2 and TRBJ1-4; 10 positions match TRBD1. The clonotype comes from a middle-aged man in good health and CMV-seronegative. The chain's CDR3 is CASSLDRGEKLFF. As DNA, the CDR3 is TGTGCCAGCAGCCTGGACAGGGGGGAAAAACTGTTTTTT.